Listed below are T cell receptor beta chains from one sample, sequenced in a study of cytomegalovirus exposure and HLA in healthy donors. The repertoire was sequenced with immunoSEQ multiplex PCR; TCRdb's copy has only in-frame clones and lacks some. The top ten hold around 2% of the sample, which has roughly 150,000 clones, roughly 77% seen once. The sample was PBMCs. These receptors were obtained from a man in his forties or fifties in good health and CMV-seropositive. The CDR3 runs from the conserved cysteine through the conserved F or W. D genes are given only for firm matches. Size is omitted from some rows. Given values are once, few, many or a class for expanded clones.

len	v_gene	j_gene	abundance	d_gene	CDR3nt	CDR3aa
13	TRBV7-2	TRBJ2-1	NA	NA	TGTGCCAGCAGCATACAGAACACCAATGAGCAGTTCTTC	CASSIQNTNEQFF
16	TRBV4-2	TRBJ2-6	NA	NA	TGTGCCAGCAGCCAAGATCCCAGGGCCGGGGCCAACGTCCTGACTTTC	CASSQDPRAGANVLTF
13	TRBV6-5	TRBJ1-2	NA	NA	TGTGCCAGCAGTAGGGACTTTAGCTATGGCTACACCTTC	CASSRDFSYGYTF
17	TRBV5-6	TRBJ2-4	NA	TRBD2	TGTGCCAGCAGCTTGAGTAGCGGGGGGCTAGCCAAAAACATTCAGTACTTC	CASSLSSGGLAKNIQYF
13	TRBV5-1	TRBJ2-5	NA	NA	TGCGCCAGCAGCTTGGGCGGGGAAGAGACCCAGTACTTC	CASSLGGEETQYF
13	TRBV5-1	TRBJ2-3	NA	TRBD1	TGCGCCAGCAGCTTGGACAGGGGAGATACGCAGTATTTT	CASSLDRGDTQYF
15	TRBV19	TRBJ2-3	NA	NA	TGTGCCAGTAGTATATGGACAACTAGCACAGATACGCAGTATTTT	CASSIWTTSTDTQYF
13	TRBV2	TRBJ1-1	NA	TRBD1	TGTGCCAGCAGTCAGGGGGAGAACACTGAAGCTTTCTTT	CASSQGENTEAFF
17	TRBV5-6	TRBJ2-5	NA	TRBD2	TGTGCCAGCAGCTTGATACCGGGACTAGCGAAGGAAGAGACCCAGTACTTC	CASSLIPGLAKEETQYF
15	TRBV5-5	TRBJ2-7	NA	TRBD1	TGTGCCAGCAGCTTGGGGCAGGGGGTGACCCACGAGCAGTACTTC	CASSLGQGVTHEQYF
15	TRBV28	TRBJ2-7	NA	TRBD1	TGTGCCAGCAGCACCCCGGGACAGGGTTCCTACGAGCAGTACTTC	CASSTPGQGSYEQYF
14	TRBV10-3	TRBJ1-2	NA	NA	TGTGCCATCAGCCCCGGGAACAGTGACTATGGCTACACCTTC	CAISPGNSDYGYTF
13	TRBV28	TRBJ2-7	NA	TRBD1	TGTGCCAGCAGTTATCCCGGGACAGAAGAGCAGTACTTC	CASSYPGTEEQYF
18	TRBV2	TRBJ2-4	NA	TRBD2	TGTGCCAGCAGAGACCAAAGCGGGGGGATCCTAGCCAAAAACATTCAGTACTTC	CASRDQSGGILAKNIQYF
16	TRBV19	TRBJ2-2	few	TRBD1	TGTGCCAGTAGGTCCTCCGGGACAGGGAACACCGGGGAGCTGTTTTTT	CASRSSGTGNTGELFF
16	TRBV4-1	TRBJ1-6	NA	NA	TGCGCCAGCAGCCAACCGGCCAGGGGAAGGAATTCACCCCTCCACTTT	CASSQPARGRNSPLHF
13	TRBV29-1	TRBJ1-3	NA	TRBD1	TGCAGCGTTTGGTCAGGGGGCGGAAACACCATATATTTT	CSVWSGGGNTIYF
15	TRBV5-4	TRBJ2-3	NA	TRBD2	TGTGCCAGCAGCAACCGGGGGGGTAGCACAGATACGCAGTATTTT	CASSNRGGSTDTQYF
15	TRBV15	TRBJ1-2	NA	TRBD1	TGTGCCACCAGCAGGGGGGACAGGGGTTGGTATGGCTACACCTTC	CATSRGDRGWYGYTF
15	TRBV4-2	TRBJ1-5	NA	NA	TGTGCCAGCAGCCAAGATTACGGGATCAATCAGCCCCAGCATTTT	CASSQDYGINQPQHF
14	TRBV5-4	TRBJ1-1	once	NA	TGTGCCAGCAGCTTTGGGGCACGGAACACTGAAGCTTTCTTT	CASSFGARNTEAFF
13	TRBV2	TRBJ2-5	NA	TRBD1	TGTGCCAGCATAGGCAGGGGGCCTAAGACCCAGTACTTC	CASIGRGPKTQYF
14	TRBV7-2	TRBJ2-3	once	TRBD1	TGTGCCAGCAGCACGGGACAGGGTATCGATACGCAGTATTTT	CASSTGQGIDTQYF
15	TRBV4-1	TRBJ1-4	NA	TRBD1	TGCGCCAGCAGCCAATCCGGGACAGGGTACGAAAAACTGTTTTTT	CASSQSGTGYEKLFF
13	TRBV29-1	TRBJ1-2	NA	TRBD1	TGCAGCGTTGAAAGCGACAGGGCTCATGGCTACACCTTC	CSVESDRAHGYTF
13	TRBV7-9	TRBJ2-7	NA	NA	TGTGCCAGCAGCTTAGGAGTTGGAGGCGAGCAGTACTTC	CASSLGVGGEQYF
14	TRBV19	TRBJ1-5	NA	TRBD1	TGTGCCAGTAGGGTGACAGGGGGGGATCAGCCCCAGCATTTT	CASRVTGGDQPQHF
16	TRBV5-1	TRBJ1-5	NA	NA	TGCGCCAGCAGCTTGGGGGTCACGGGGAGCAATCAGCCCCAGCATTTT	CASSLGVTGSNQPQHF
16	TRBV5-4	TRBJ2-2	NA	TRBD2	TGTGCCAGCAGCAGGACTAGCGGGGGGGCCTCCGGGGAGCTGTTTTTT	CASSRTSGGASGELFF
16	TRBV10-2	TRBJ2-2	NA	NA	TGCGCCAGCAGTGGGACAGTGGTGGGGGTGACCGGGGAGCTGTTTTTT	CASSGTVVGVTGELFF
14	TRBV10-2	TRBJ1-4	NA	TRBD1	TGCGCCAGCAGACACGGGACAGGGACGGAAAAACTGTTTTTT	CASRHGTGTEKLFF
15	TRBV7-2	TRBJ1-3	once	NA	TGTGCCAGCAGCTCGTTTATGGCCTCTGGAAACACCATATATTTT	CASSSFMASGNTIYF
15	TRBV4-3	TRBJ1-1	once	NA	TGCGCCAGCAGCCAAGATAATGGTTGGACAGCTGAAGCTTTCTTT	CASSQDNGWTAEAFF
11	TRBV20-1	TRBJ2-5	NA	NA	TGCAGTGCGCAACGGGGAGAGACCCAGTACTTC	CSAQRGETQYF
13	TRBV9	TRBJ2-6	NA	NA	TGTGCCAGCCGGGGTTCCGGGGCCAACGTCCTGACTTTC	CASRGSGANVLTF
17	TRBV19	TRBJ2-3	few	TRBD2	TGTGCCAGTAGTTCCCGCTTGACTGGGCTACGGGGGGGTACGCAGTATTTT	CASSSRLTGLRGGTQYF
17	TRBV6-1	TRBJ2-7	NA	TRBD1	TGTGCCAGCAGTGTACGAGACAGGGGCCCATACCCCTACGAGCAGTACTTC	CASSVRDRGPYPYEQYF
17	TRBV9	TRBJ1-4	NA	NA	TGTGCCAGCAGCGTAGGGGCTACCCGGGGGGCAGGTGAAAAACTGTTTTTT	CASSVGATRGAGEKLFF
14	TRBV6-1	TRBJ1-5	NA	NA	TGTGCCAGCCGACAATCAGGTAGCAATCAGCCCCAGCATTTT	CASRQSGSNQPQHF
16	TRBV7-9	TRBJ2-2	once	NA	TGTGCCAGCAGCTCTTACAGGCCCTCGAACACCGGGGAGCTGTTTTTT	CASSSYRPSNTGELFF
14	TRBV6-6	TRBJ2-7	NA	TRBD1	TGTGCCAGCAGAATGGACAGGGCGCTGTACGAGCAGTACTTC	CASRMDRALYEQYF
14	TRBV6-1	TRBJ1-1	few	NA	TGTGCCAGCAGTAACCAGGGGATCCTGGCTGAAGCTTTCTTT	CASSNQGILAEAFF
13	TRBV25-1	TRBJ2-7	NA	NA	TGTGCCAGCAGTGCGGACACCGCCTACGAGCAGTACTTC	CASSADTAYEQYF
13	TRBV7-9	TRBJ2-7	NA	NA	TGTGCCAGCAGCACCCTTGACAGGTACGAGCAGTACTTC	CASSTLDRYEQYF
14	TRBV5-1	TRBJ2-1	few	NA	TGCGCCAGCAGCTTGGGGGGGGAGTACAATGAGCAGTTCTTC	CASSLGGEYNEQFF
13	TRBV10-3	TRBJ2-7	NA	NA	TGTGCCATCAGTGCCGCAGGGGCCTACGAGCAGTACTTC	CAISAAGAYEQYF
15	TRBV28	TRBJ2-3	NA	NA	TGTGCCAGCAGTTTGTTCCAGGAAGGCACAGATACGCAGTATTTT	CASSLFQEGTDTQYF
16	TRBV10-3	TRBJ2-5	few	TRBD2	TGTGCCATCAGTGAGTCCGGGACTAGCGGGGGAGAGACCCAGTACTTC	CAISESGTSGGETQYF
16	TRBV9	TRBJ2-6	NA	TRBD1	TGTGCCAGACACCGCGACAGGGGCTCTGGGGCCAACGTCCTGACTTTC	CARHRDRGSGANVLTF
14	TRBV6-6	TRBJ2-3	NA	TRBD2	TGTGCCAGCAATCGGGGGGGGCCCACAGATACGCAGTATTTT	CASNRGGPTDTQYF